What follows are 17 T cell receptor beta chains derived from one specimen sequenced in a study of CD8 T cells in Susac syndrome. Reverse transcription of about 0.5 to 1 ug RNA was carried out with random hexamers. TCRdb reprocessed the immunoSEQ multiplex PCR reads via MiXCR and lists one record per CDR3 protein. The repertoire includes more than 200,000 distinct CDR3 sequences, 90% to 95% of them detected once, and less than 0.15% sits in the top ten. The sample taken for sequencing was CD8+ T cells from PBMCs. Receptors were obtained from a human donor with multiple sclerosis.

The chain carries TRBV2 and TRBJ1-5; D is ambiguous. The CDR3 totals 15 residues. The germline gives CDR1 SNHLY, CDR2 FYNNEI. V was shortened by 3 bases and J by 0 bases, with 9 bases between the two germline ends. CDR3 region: CASSEDGGSNQPQHF. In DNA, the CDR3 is TGTGCCAGCAGTGAGGACGGAGGTAGCAATCAGCCCCAGCATTTT.

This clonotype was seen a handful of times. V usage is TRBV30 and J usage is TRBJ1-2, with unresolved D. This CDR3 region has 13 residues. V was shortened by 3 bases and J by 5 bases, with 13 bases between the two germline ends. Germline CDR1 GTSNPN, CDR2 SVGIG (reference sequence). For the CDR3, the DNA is TGTGCCTGGAGGGAACAGACGGGGTATGGCTACACCTTC. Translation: CAWREQTGYGYTF.

The CDR3 region is CASSQALAGSYNEQFF. The CDR3 DNA is TGTGCCAGCAGCCAAGCGCTAGCGGGCTCCTACAATGAGCAGTTCTTC. The chain employs TRBV14 and TRBJ2-1, with TRBD2 matching 8 bases. The ends lost 1 base at V and 0 bases at J; junction bases unmatched: 2. The germline V gene has CDR1 SGHDN and CDR2 FVKESK. The CDR3 has 16 amino acids. Variable domain in full (rest from reference TRBV14 and TRBJ2-1): EAGVTQFPSHSVIEKGQTVTLRCDPISGHDNLYWYRRVMGKEIKFLLHFVKESKQDESGMPNNRFLAERTGGTYSTLKVQPAELEDSGVYFCASSQALAGSYNEQFFGPGTRLTVL.

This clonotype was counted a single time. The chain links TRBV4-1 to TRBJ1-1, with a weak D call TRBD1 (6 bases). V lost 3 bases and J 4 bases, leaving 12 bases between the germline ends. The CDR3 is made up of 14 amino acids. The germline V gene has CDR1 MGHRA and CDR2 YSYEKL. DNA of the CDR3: TGCGCCAGCAGCCAGACGGACAGCTCCACTGAAGCTTTCTTT. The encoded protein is CASSQTDSSTEAFF.

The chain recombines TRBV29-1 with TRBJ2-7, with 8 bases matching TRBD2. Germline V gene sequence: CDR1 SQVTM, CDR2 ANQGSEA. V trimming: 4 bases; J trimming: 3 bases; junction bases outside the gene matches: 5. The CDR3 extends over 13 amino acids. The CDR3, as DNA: TGCAGCGTTGCGGGGGGGCTTGGCTACGAGCAGTACTTC. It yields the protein CSVAGGLGYEQYF.

CDR3 sequence reads: CASSYRQGMNTEAFF. The DNA of the CDR3 is TGTGCCAGCAGCTACCGTCAGGGGATGAACACTGAAGCTTTCTTT. The chain carries TRBV6-5 and TRBJ1-1, with D tentatively TRBD1 (6 bases). Germline CDR1 MNHEY, CDR2 SVGAGI. The CDR3 consists of 15 residues. The ends were cut back, 6 bases at V and 0 bases at J, with 14 bases in the middle.

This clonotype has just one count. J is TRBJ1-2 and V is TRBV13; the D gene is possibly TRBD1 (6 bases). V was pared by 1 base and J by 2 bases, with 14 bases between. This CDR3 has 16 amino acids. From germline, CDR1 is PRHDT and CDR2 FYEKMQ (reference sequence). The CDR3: CASSLDLLTGNYGYTF. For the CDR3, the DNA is TGTGCCAGCAGCTTAGACCTTTTGACAGGAAACTATGGCTACACCTTC.

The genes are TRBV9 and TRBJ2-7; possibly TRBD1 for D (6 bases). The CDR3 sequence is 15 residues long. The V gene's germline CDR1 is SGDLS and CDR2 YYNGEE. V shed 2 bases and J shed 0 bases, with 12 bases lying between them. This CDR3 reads CASSVTGTSSYEQYF. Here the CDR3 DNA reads TGTGCCAGCAGCGTGACAGGAACTAGCTCCTACGAGCAGTACTTC.

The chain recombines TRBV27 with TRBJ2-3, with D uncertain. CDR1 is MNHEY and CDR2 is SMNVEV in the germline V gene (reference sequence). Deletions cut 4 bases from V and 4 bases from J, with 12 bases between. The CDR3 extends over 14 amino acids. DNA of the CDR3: TGTGCCAGCAGTTCCGACCCTACCCCAGATACGCAGTATTTT. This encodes CASSSDPTPDTQYF.

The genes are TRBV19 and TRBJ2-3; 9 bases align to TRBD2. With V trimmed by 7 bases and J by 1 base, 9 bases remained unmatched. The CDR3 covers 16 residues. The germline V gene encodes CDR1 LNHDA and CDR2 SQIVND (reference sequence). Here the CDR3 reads CASTQTPSGGTDTQYF. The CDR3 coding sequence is TGTGCCAGTACCCAGACGCCTAGCGGGGGCACAGATACGCAGTATTTT.

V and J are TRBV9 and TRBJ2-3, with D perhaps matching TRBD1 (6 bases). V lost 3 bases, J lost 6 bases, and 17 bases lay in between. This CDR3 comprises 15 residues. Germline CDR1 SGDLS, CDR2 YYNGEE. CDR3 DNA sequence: TGTGCCAGCAGCGCCACTAGTAAAACAGGGGATACGCAGTATTTT. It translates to CASSATSKTGDTQYF.

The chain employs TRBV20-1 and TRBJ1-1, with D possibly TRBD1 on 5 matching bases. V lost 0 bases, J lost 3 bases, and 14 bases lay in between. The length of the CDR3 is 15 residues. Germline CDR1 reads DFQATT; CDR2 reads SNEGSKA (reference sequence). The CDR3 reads CSARDVQRGDTEAFF. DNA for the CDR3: TGCAGTGCTAGAGACGTACAAAGGGGTGACACTGAAGCTTTCTTT.

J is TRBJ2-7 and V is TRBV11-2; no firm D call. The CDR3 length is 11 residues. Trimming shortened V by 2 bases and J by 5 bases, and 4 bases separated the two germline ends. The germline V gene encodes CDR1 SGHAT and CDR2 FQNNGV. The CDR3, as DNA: TGTGCCAGCAGCTTATCCCACGAGCAGTACTTC. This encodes CASSLSHEQYF.

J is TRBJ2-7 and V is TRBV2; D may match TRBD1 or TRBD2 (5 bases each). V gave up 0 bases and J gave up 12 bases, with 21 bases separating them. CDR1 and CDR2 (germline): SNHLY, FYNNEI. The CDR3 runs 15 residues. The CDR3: CASSEAGTPWTPRYF. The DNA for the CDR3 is TGTGCCAGCAGTGAAGCTGGGACCCCCTGGACCCCTCGGTACTTC.

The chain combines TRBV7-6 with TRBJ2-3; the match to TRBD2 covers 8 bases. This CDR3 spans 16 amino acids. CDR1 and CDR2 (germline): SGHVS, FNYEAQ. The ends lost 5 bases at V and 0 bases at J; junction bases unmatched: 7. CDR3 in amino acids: CASSQEAGASTDTQYF. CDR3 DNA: TGTGCCAGCAGCCAAGAAGCGGGGGCGAGCACAGATACGCAGTATTTT.

The CDR3 DNA reads as TGTGCCAGCAGCGTAGATGGGACAGGGGGCGCAGGGGACTCTGAAGCTTTCTTT. Translating it yields CASSVDGTGGAGDSEAFF. The chain has TRBV9 and TRBJ1-1; 12 nucleotides agree with TRBD1. The length of the CDR3 is 18 residues. Germline loops: CDR1 SGDLS, CDR2 YYNGEE. After removal of 0 bases from V and 6 bases from J, the junction contained 12 bases not matched to a gene.

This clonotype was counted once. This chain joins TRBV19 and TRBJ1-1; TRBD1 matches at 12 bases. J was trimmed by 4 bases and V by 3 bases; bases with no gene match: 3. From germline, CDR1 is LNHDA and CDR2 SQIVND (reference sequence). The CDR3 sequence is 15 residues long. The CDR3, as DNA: TGTGCCAGTAGTATTGGGACAGGGGGCGGCACTGAAGCTTTCTTT. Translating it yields CASSIGTGGGTEAFF.